This T cell receptor (beta chain) was retrieved from a study of control samples from healthy donors and cancer patients. The assay was immunoSEQ multiplex PCR, and TCRdb's table has in-frame clones only and misses some. The table records some 25,000 clones, 82% of them present only once. V gave up 6 bases and J gave up 4 bases; unmatched junction bases: 5. This CDR3 spans 14 amino acids. Germline CDR1 MNHNY, CDR2 SVGAGI (reference sequence). This receptor was obtained from a man aged 55 to 70 with colorectal cancer. The chain is built from TRBV6-6 and TRBJ1-3; 8 bases map to TRBD1. The sample taken for sequencing was PBMCs. CDR3 sequence: CASRGQGSGNTIYF. The CDR3 DNA reads TGTGCCAGCAGAGGACAGGGCTCGGGAAACACCATATATTTT.